The rows below give T cell receptor beta chains drawn from one sample of a study of OX40 agonist ivuxolimab in advanced cancers. Libraries were prepared by immunoSEQ multiplex PCR; TCRdb keeps only in-frame clonotypes and omits some of them. The table shows 50,000 to 65,000 clones, with 82% occurring only once. Sequenced here: CD4+ or CD8+ T cells sorted from blood, sampled in a trial of the OX40 agonist ivuxolimab. The receptors derive from an adult with an advanced solid tumor such as melanoma, head and neck, liver or kidney cancer. CDR3s include the opening cysteine and the closing phenylalanine or tryptophan. Fields, in order: J gene, D gene, V gene, clone size, CDR3 DNA, CDR3 protein. D genes are given only for firm matches. Some rows mark clone size as missing; the rest say once, few, many or name a class of expanded clone.

TRBJ2-3	-	TRBV7-2	-	TGTGCCAGCAGCTTGAGTGGGCAGATCACAGATACGCAGTATTTT	CASSLSGQITDTQYF
TRBJ2-2	TRBD1	TRBV18	-	TGTGCCAGCTCGCCGGGACAGGGGGCTGTCGGGGAGCTGTTTTTT	CASSPGQGAVGELFF
TRBJ2-5	TRBD2	TRBV5-4	-	TGTGCCAGCAGCTTAAAGGGAGCGGGGGGGCTCGAGACCCAGTACTTC	CASSLKGAGGLETQYF
TRBJ2-5	TRBD2	TRBV11-2	-	TGTGCCAGCAGCTTCGCGGGAGCGACGGAGACCCAGTACTTC	CASSFAGATETQYF
TRBJ2-7	-	TRBV5-4	-	TGTGCCAGCAGCTTGATTAACCGACCGCACGAGCAGTACTTC	CASSLINRPHEQYF
TRBJ2-7	-	TRBV11-3	-	TGTGCCAGCAGCTTAGTTGCGGGGCCCTCCTACGAGCAGTACTTC	CASSLVAGPSYEQYF
TRBJ2-1	TRBD1	TRBV5-4	once	TGTGCCAGCAGCACGGGACAGGGGTCCTACAATGAGCAGTTCTTC	CASSTGQGSYNEQFF
TRBJ2-3	TRBD2	TRBV2	-	TGTGCCAGCAGTGAATGGGGGGGGACTAGCACAGATACGCAGTATTTT	CASSEWGGTSTDTQYF
TRBJ2-1	TRBD2	TRBV5-1	-	TGCGCCAGCAGCCAGGGACTAGCGGGAGGGGCTGGAAACAATGAGCAGTTCTTC	CASSQGLAGGAGNNEQFF
TRBJ2-2	-	TRBV19	-	TGTGCCTCGCGGGCAGGGGGGACCGGGGAGCTGTTTTTT	CASRAGGTGELFF
TRBJ1-1	-	TRBV6-6	-	TGTGCCAGCGGACTGAGGAACACTGAAGCTTTCTTT	CASGLRNTEAFF
TRBJ2-6	-	TRBV4-1	-	TGCGCCAGCAGCCACATAGGGGGGTCTGGGGCCAACGTCCTGACTTTC	CASSHIGGSGANVLTF
TRBJ2-4	TRBD2	TRBV5-1	-	TGCGCCAGCAGCCCTGCGGGGACTAGCGGGCAAAACATTCAGTACTTC	CASSPAGTSGQNIQYF
TRBJ2-3	-	TRBV4-1	few	TGCGCCAGCAGCTACCCAGGTAGCACAGATACGCAGTATTTT	CASSYPGSTDTQYF
TRBJ1-1	-	TRBV29-1	-	TGCAGCGTTGAACTCAGGGCGGGAACTGAAGCTTTCTTT	CSVELRAGTEAFF
TRBJ1-2	-	TRBV6-5	few	TGTGCCAGCAGTTACGAGCGGGAATCTTATGGCTACACCTTC	CASSYERESYGYTF
TRBJ2-3	-	TRBV4-2	-	TGTGCCAGCAGCCCCCTAGGGGGGGGTACAGATACGCAGTATTTT	CASSPLGGGTDTQYF
TRBJ2-5	TRBD1	TRBV18	few	TGTGCCAGCTCACTCCGGACAGGGGTGGGGGAGACCCAGTACTTC	CASSLRTGVGETQYF
TRBJ2-2	-	TRBV7-8	-	TGTGCCGCGGCCGGGGTAAACACCGGGGAGCTGTTTTTT	CAAAGVNTGELFF
TRBJ1-2	-	TRBV7-9	-	TGTGCCAGCAGCCCCCGTATGGGTGGCTACACCTTC	CASSPRMGGYTF
TRBJ1-2	TRBD1	TRBV7-2	-	TGTGCCAGCAGCTTATTGCGGACAGGGGACTATGGCTACACCTTC	CASSLLRTGDYGYTF
TRBJ2-7	-	TRBV6-5	-	TGTGCCAGCAGTTACCAGATGGTGGGGAACGAGCAGTACTTC	CASSYQMVGNEQYF
TRBJ1-2	-	TRBV7-2	-	TGTGCCAGCAGCTTTCGGGAATCGGACTATGGCTACACCTTC	CASSFRESDYGYTF
TRBJ1-4	-	TRBV5-1	-	TGCGCCAGCAGGAAGACAGCTTCTTATGAAAAACTGTTTTTT	CASRKTASYEKLFF
TRBJ1-5	-	TRBV6-5	-	TGTGCCAGCAGTGACAGGCCTGAGGGGCCCCAGCATTTT	CASSDRPEGPQHF
TRBJ2-1	TRBD1	TRBV14	-	TGTGCCAGCAGCCAAGAACCGGGACAGGGAGACAATGAGCAGTTCTTC	CASSQEPGQGDNEQFF
TRBJ2-6	-	TRBV7-9	-	TGTGCCAGCAGCCCTGTCTACTCTGGGGCCAACGTCCTGACTTTC	CASSPVYSGANVLTF
TRBJ1-2	TRBD1	TRBV6-6	-	TGTGCCAGCAATATAGGGACAGGCGATGGCTACACCTTC	CASNIGTGDGYTF
TRBJ2-7	-	TRBV18	-	TGTGCCAGCTCACCACTCCCTACCACGTCAATTATATACGAGCAGTACTTC	CASSPLPTTSIIYEQYF
TRBJ2-3	-	TRBV5-1	-	TGCGCCAGCAGCGGGGGAACCCTGGCAGATACGCAGTATTTT	CASSGGTLADTQYF